The rows below give T cell receptor beta chains drawn from one sample of a study of CD8 T cells in Susac syndrome. TCRdb re-analysed the immunoSEQ multiplex PCR reads in MiXCR, keeping a single row per CDR3 protein. Of around 300,000 distinct CDR3 sequences in the sample, around 90% are singletons; the top ten hold approximately 0.065%. The sequencing sample was made of CD4+ T cells from PBMCs. These receptors were taken from a human donor with multiple sclerosis. CDR3s include the opening cysteine and the closing phenylalanine or tryptophan. The D gene is left open where the match is weak. The size field is filled for only some rows; it gives once, few, many or a size class.

d_call	clone_size	j_call	v_call	cdr3_nt	cdr3_aa
NA	NA	TRBJ1-4	TRBV19	TGTGCCACCAACATTAGGGGGGATAATGAAAAACTGTTTTTT	CATNIRGDNEKLFF
NA	NA	TRBJ2-7	TRBV18	TGTGCCAGCTCACCACCGGAGAGGGTCGGCTACGAGCAGTACTTC	CASSPPERVGYEQYF
TRBD1	NA	TRBJ2-3	TRBV19	TGTGCCACATGGACAGGGAGAACAGATACGCAGTATTTT	CATWTGRTDTQYF
TRBD2	NA	TRBJ2-2	TRBV20-1	TGCAGTGCTTCCTACGGACTAGCGGATACCGGGGAGCTGTTTTTT	CSASYGLADTGELFF
NA	NA	TRBJ1-1	TRBV20-1	TGCAGTGCTGTGGGTACAAGGACAGATTACACTGAAGCTTTCTTT	CSAVGTRTDYTEAFF
NA	NA	TRBJ1-5	TRBV5-5	TGTGCCAGCAGCCCCTGGGCCGCGGGCAATCAGCCCCAGCATTTT	CASSPWAAGNQPQHF
NA	NA	TRBJ1-1	TRBV19	TGTGCCACCCGAGGCATAATCTCTGGGCAGGAATGGACTGAAGCTTTCTTT	CATRGIISGQEWTEAFF
TRBD2	NA	TRBJ2-7	TRBV12-3/TRBV12-4	TGTGCCAGCAGTTTAAGAGTGGTAGCGGGCGCCTACGAGCAGTACTTC	CASSLRVVAGAYEQYF
NA	once	TRBJ1-1	TRBV2	TGTGCCAGCGGCAGGGGCAGGGTGAACACTGAAGCTTTCTTT	CASGRGRVNTEAFF
NA	once	TRBJ2-7	TRBV6-1	TGTGCCAGCTCCCCCTCAATACCAAGGGCCGTAACCTACGAGCAGTACTTC	CASSPSIPRAVTYEQYF
NA	NA	TRBJ1-5	TRBV11-2	TGTGCCAGCAGCTCGGGACAAAATAGCAATCAGCCCCAGCATTTT	CASSSGQNSNQPQHF
TRBD1	NA	TRBJ1-4	TRBV14	TGTGCCAGCAGCTCCCATTCGGGGACAGGGTTACCAACTAATGAAAAACTGTTTTTT	CASSSHSGTGLPTNEKLFF
TRBD2	NA	TRBJ2-1	TRBV29-1	TGCAGCGTTGCTCCCCGCGGGAGATCCTACAATGAGCAGTTCTTC	CSVAPRGRSYNEQFF
NA	NA	TRBJ2-5	TRBV18	TGTGCCAGCTCACCCCAACGATTAACAGGATCCCAAGAGACCCAGTACTTC	CASSPQRLTGSQETQYF
TRBD2	NA	TRBJ2-5	TRBV4-1	TGCGCCAGCAGCCAAGAGGCGATAGCGGGTAGATCGGAGACCCAGTACTTC	CASSQEAIAGRSETQYF
TRBD1	NA	TRBJ1-2	TRBV7-9	TGTGCCAGCAGCTCCTCCAGGACAGGGGTCGGCTACACCTTC	CASSSSRTGVGYTF
NA	NA	TRBJ2-7	TRBV5-6	TGTGCCAGCAGCTTTAGCCCCTCCTACGAGCAGTACTTC	CASSFSPSYEQYF
NA	NA	TRBJ2-2	TRBV20-1	TGCAGTGCTAGAGACCCCCCTGCCTACACCGGGGAGCTGTTTTTT	CSARDPPAYTGELFF
NA	NA	TRBJ2-3	TRBV19	TGTGCCAGTAGGAAGACTAGCACAGATACGCAGTATTTT	CASRKTSTDTQYF
NA	NA	TRBJ2-7	TRBV7-6	TGTGCCAGCACCAAATGGACAGTAGGCGAGCAGTACTTC	CASTKWTVGEQYF
NA	NA	TRBJ2-2	TRBV29-1	TGCAGCGTTCGGACAACGAACACCGGGGAGCTGTTTTTT	CSVRTTNTGELFF
NA	NA	TRBJ1-1	TRBV29-1	TGCAGCGTTAACAGGGCCCTGAACACTGAAGCTTTCTTT	CSVNRALNTEAFF
NA	NA	TRBJ1-5	TRBV2	TGTGCCAGCAGTGGAATGTCCCGAGGCAATCAGCCCCAGCATTTT	CASSGMSRGNQPQHF
NA	NA	TRBJ2-1	TRBV3-1	TGTGCCAGCAGCCAAGTGTGGGCGAGAAATGAGCAGTTCTTC	CASSQVWARNEQFF
TRBD2	NA	TRBJ2-1	TRBV18	TGTGCCAGCTTACGGGGGGAGAACAATGAGCAGTTCTTC	CASLRGENNEQFF
NA	NA	TRBJ1-1	TRBV5-1	TGCGCCAGCCGGGGCCTTTCGGGCACTGAAGCTTTCTTT	CASRGLSGTEAFF
NA	NA	TRBJ2-5	TRBV5-6	TGTGCCAGCAGCCAACTTTTCCCCCTGGAGACCCAGTACTTC	CASSQLFPLETQYF
NA	NA	TRBJ2-3	TRBV12-3/TRBV12-4	TGTGCCAGCAAGAACACAGATACGCAGTATTTT	CASKNTDTQYF
NA	NA	TRBJ2-1	TRBV19	TGTGCCAGTATTGCATACAATGAGCAGTTCTTC	CASIAYNEQFF
NA	NA	TRBJ2-7	TRBV20-1	TGCAGTGCTAGAGCCCAGGTGGAGCAGTACTTC	CSARAQVEQYF
NA	NA	TRBJ1-6	TRBV10-3	TGTGCCACGACAGCGGGGCTAGATAATTCACCCCTCCACTTT	CATTAGLDNSPLHF
NA	NA	TRBJ1-1	TRBV14	TGTGCCAGCAGCCCCCCGACAGGCCTTAGGGCTGAAGCTTTCTTT	CASSPPTGLRAEAFF
NA	once	TRBJ1-3	TRBV30	TGTGCCTGGAGTGTACGGAGAAGAGGGGGAGGAAACACCATATATTTT	CAWSVRRRGGGNTIYF
NA	NA	TRBJ2-5	TRBV7-2	TGTGCCAGCAGCTCTACTAGCCGGCCCACCGAGACCCAGTACTTC	CASSSTSRPTETQYF
NA	NA	TRBJ2-3	TRBV18	TGTGCCAGCTCACATAACAGGGCCGAGGAAGATACGCAGTATTTT	CASSHNRAEEDTQYF
NA	NA	TRBJ2-7	TRBV6-2/TRBV6-3	TGTGCCAGCAGCGAACTGAGGGAGCAGTACTTC	CASSELREQYF
TRBD2	NA	TRBJ2-1	TRBV20-1	TGCAGTGCTAGACCTAGCGGGAGCTACAATGAGCAGTTCTTC	CSARPSGSYNEQFF
NA	NA	TRBJ1-1	TRBV12-3/TRBV12-4	TGTGCCAGCAGTCCCCACCGGGACACGAACACTGAAGCTTTCTTT	CASSPHRDTNTEAFF
NA	NA	TRBJ2-7	TRBV6-1	TGTGCCAGCAAGGTAGCGGCGACGAGCTCCTACGAGCAGTACTTC	CASKVAATSSYEQYF
TRBD1	NA	TRBJ1-3	TRBV5-6	TGTGCCAGCACTAAGATGGGGACAGACCAACACACCATATATTTT	CASTKMGTDQHTIYF
TRBD2	NA	TRBJ2-3	TRBV6-2/TRBV6-3	TGTGCCAGCAGTTTCCTACGACCGGGACTAGCGGGGACCCCCACAGATACGCAGTATTTT	CASSFLRPGLAGTPTDTQYF
NA	NA	TRBJ2-4	TRBV9	TGTGCCAGCAGCGCCCCAGTCCGAGGGGATGCCAAAAACATTCAGTACTTC	CASSAPVRGDAKNIQYF
TRBD2	NA	TRBJ2-1	TRBV5-1	TGCGCCAGCAGCCCCATAGCGGGAGGATCCTACAATGAGCAGTTCTTC	CASSPIAGGSYNEQFF
NA	once	TRBJ2-5	TRBV10-3	TGTGCCATCAGTGAGCGGGAGACCCAGTACTTC	CAISERETQYF
NA	NA	TRBJ2-3	TRBV14	TGTGCCAGCAGCCGCACCCATGAAGGGAAAGATACGCAGTATTTT	CASSRTHEGKDTQYF
NA	NA	TRBJ2-4	TRBV12-3/TRBV12-4	TGTGCCAGCAGTTTATGGGGAGGGGGACTCGCCAAAAACATTCAGTACTTC	CASSLWGGGLAKNIQYF
NA	NA	TRBJ2-1	TRBV5-5	TGTGCCAGCAGCTTGGGGGCCAGGAACAATGAGCAGTTCTTC	CASSLGARNNEQFF
NA	NA	TRBJ1-2	TRBV5-6	TGTGCCAGCAGCTTGGCCGATCAGCCCCCTGGCTACACCTTC	CASSLADQPPGYTF
TRBD1	NA	TRBJ2-1	TRBV20-1	TGCAGCGCAGGACAGGGGGGTTACAATGAGCAGTTCTTC	CSAGQGGYNEQFF
NA	NA	TRBJ2-2	TRBV2	TGTGCCAGCAATCAGGGGTCAATCACCGGGGAGCTGTTTTTT	CASNQGSITGELFF
NA	NA	TRBJ2-3	TRBV4-3	TGCGCCAGCAGCCAAGAGTCCTGGGGAGATACGCAGTATTTT	CASSQESWGDTQYF
NA	NA	TRBJ2-4	TRBV7-2	TGTGCCAGCAGCTTGGAGGGCCGTACGAACATTCAGTACTTC	CASSLEGRTNIQYF
NA	NA	TRBJ1-2	TRBV7-2	TGTGCCAGCAGCTACGGACTCGGATTAGGTGGCTACACCTTC	CASSYGLGLGGYTF
TRBD1	NA	TRBJ2-1	TRBV12-3/TRBV12-4	TGTGCCAGCAGCTCTAGACAGGGGAGGAATGAGCAGTTCTTC	CASSSRQGRNEQFF
NA	once	TRBJ1-5	TRBV4-1	TGCGCCAGCAGCCAAGTGCGGGGCGACCTATTCCAGCCCCAGCATTTT	CASSQVRGDLFQPQHF
NA	NA	TRBJ2-3	TRBV6-1	TGTGCCAGCAGCTCAAACGGGGCAGGGGTGGCAGATACGCAGTATTTT	CASSSNGAGVADTQYF
NA	NA	TRBJ2-7	TRBV20-1	TGCAGTGCCGTCAGCGTTGATGGGGGGGCGGGCGAGCAGTACTTC	CSAVSVDGGAGEQYF
TRBD2	NA	TRBJ2-3	TRBV20-1	TGCAGTGCTCTCATCCCTAGCGGGAGAACAGATACGCAGTATTTT	CSALIPSGRTDTQYF
NA	NA	TRBJ2-7	TRBV24-1	TGTGCCACCTCCCGGCCAGGGCTGACCGAGCAGTACTTC	CATSRPGLTEQYF